This T cell receptor beta chain came from a study of Ad26.COV2.S vaccination and SARS-CoV-2 variants. Study as a whole: Into the muscle, Ad26.COV2.S was dosed once or twice, 56 days apart.

Clones were read by immunoSEQ multiplex PCR, and TCRdb kept only the in-frame ones, dropping some. The repertoire holds hundreds of thousands of clones, with roughly 90% as singletons. Turning to this clone: Antigen: not known.

Germline CDR1 reads MNHEY; CDR2 reads SMNVEV (reference sequence). The germline V and J ends were trimmed by 3 bases and 0 bases, with 9 bases remaining between them. The CDR3 loop spans 14 amino acids. Study observations and caveats: Analyses that measured TCR breadth and depth may have underestimated total T cell responses. Substantial breadth was reportedly displayed by spike-specific CD8+ and CD4+ T cell responses after vaccination.

Treatment denoted: 19 received Ad26.COV2.S at low or high dose, single or two shots; roughly five received placebo; per-sample allocation not given. Specimens were obtained on day 63 following the first vaccine or placebo injection. The study used a vaccine consisting of an Ad26 vector that expressed Wuhan-strain SARS-CoV-2 spike. The sample in question was peripheral blood, obtained in a trial of Ad26.COV2.S vaccine versus placebo. The V call is TRBV27, the J call TRBJ2-7; D gene uncertain. The TCR originated in a person aged 18 to 65 who received the Ad26.COV2.S COVID-19 vaccine or a placebo. The CDR3 nucleotides read TGTGCCAGCAGTTTTGCGCCTAGCTCCTACGAGCAGTACTTC. The encoded protein is CASSFAPSSYEQYF.